These 27 T cell receptor beta chains were sequenced from one sample in a study of T cells expressing NK-cell markers (dated by TCRdb to the early 2020s). The method behind the library was 5' RACE. Sequencing was carried out with an Illumina HiSeq 2000. One entry per CDR3 protein sequence results from the TCRdb reprocessing of the reads, with DNA left out. The record for this sample contains about 390,000 distinct CDR3 sequences. Together, the top ten hold about 10% of the sample. What was sequenced was blood T cells: a sorted CD56 or NKG2C T cell subset, CD4+ or CD8+ T cells, or bulk PBMC T cells (not recorded which). The receptor source for this set is a woman between 50 and 59 years old in good health. Donor details come from another sample of the same person, matched by shared clones.

The chain combines TRBV7-9 with TRBJ1-2; as DNA is missing, the TRBD1 call by TCRdb cannot be tested. The CDR3 has 15 amino acids. The germline V gene encodes CDR1 SEHNR and CDR2 FQNEAQ (reference sequence). The CDR3 here is CASSYPGQAHYGYTF.

The chain recombines TRBV9 with TRBJ2-4. The CDR3 consists of 16 residues. CDR1 is SGDLS, CDR2 YYNGEE, per germline. CDR3 in amino acids: CASSALQSLAKNIQYF.

The chain uses TRBV29-1 and TRBJ2-7. The CDR3 totals 12 residues. The V gene's germline CDR1 is SQVTM and CDR2 ANQGSEA. The CDR3 loop reads CSGRTNSYEQYF.

The rearrangement links TRBV10-1 to TRBJ2-3. The length of the CDR3 is 12 residues. Germline lookup yields CDR1 WNHNN and CDR2 SYGVQD (reference sequence). The CDR3 reads CASSEFGDTQYF.

This chain links TRBV12-3 or TRBV12-4 with TRBJ2-7; checking the TCRdb D call of TRBD2 is not possible without DNA. The CDR3 consists of 15 residues. The CDR3 reads CASSSETSGIYEQYF.

The chain has TRBV12-3 or TRBV12-4 and TRBJ2-1; as DNA is missing, the TRBD1 call by TCRdb cannot be tested. CDR3 size: 15 residues. The CDR3 sequence: CASSLKQGAYNEQFF.

The CDR3 sequence: CASSLPGTARANYGYTF. The V call is TRBV12-3 or TRBV12-4, the J call TRBJ1-2; TCRdb indicates TRBD1, and absent DNA this call remains unverified. This CDR3 is built from 17 residues.

V and J are TRBV10-1 and TRBJ2-5; TCRdb proposes TRBD1, but this gene call is untestable without DNA. CDR1 WNHNN and CDR2 SYGVQD come from the germline V gene (reference sequence). The CDR3 loop spans 14 amino acids. CDR3 protein: CASSAAGGQETQYF.

The V call is TRBV12-3 or TRBV12-4, the J call TRBJ2-7. This CDR3 region has 13 residues. The CDR3 here is CASSWGTNYEQYF.

V gene TRBV15 combines with J gene TRBJ2-3; TCRdb reports TRBD1, a call that lacks DNA to check it against. CDR1 is LNHNV and CDR2 is YYDKDF in the germline V gene (reference sequence). The CDR3 has 16 residues. This CDR3 reads CATSRGRRGVEDTQYF.

The chain recombines TRBV7-3 with TRBJ2-1; as DNA is missing, the TRBD2 call by TCRdb cannot be tested. The CDR3 runs 15 residues. CDR1 is SGHTA and CDR2 is FQGTGA in the germline V gene. CDR3 in amino acids: CASSQQGLAGDEQFF.

This chain connects TRBV20-1 to TRBJ2-5. Germline-derived CDR1 and CDR2 are DFQATT and SNEGSKA (reference sequence). CDR3 size: 13 residues. This chain's CDR3 is CSASVAIQETQYF.

The gene calls are TRBV4-1 and TRBJ2-3. Germline CDR1 and CDR2: MGHRA and YSYEKL. There are 15 residues in the CDR3. The CDR3 loop reads CASSADPTTSDTQYF.

This rearrangement joins TRBV20-1 to TRBJ2-3; the TRBD2 assignment by TCRdb is unverifiable without DNA. The CDR3 has 15 amino acids. Germline V lookup: CDR1 DFQATT, CDR2 SNEGSKA (reference sequence). CDR3 loop: CSVSPMGLEGDTQYF.

The rearrangement joins TRBV14 to TRBJ2-2; TCRdb's D call, TRBD1, is unchecked because there is no DNA. Germline-derived CDR1 and CDR2 are SGHDN and FVKESK. The CDR3 spans 14 residues. The CDR3 sequence: CASSHRTNTGELFF.

This rearrangement joins TRBV6-6 to TRBJ1-5; TCRdb outputs TRBD1, but without DNA this stays unchecked. Germline-derived CDR1 and CDR2 are MNHNY and SVGAGI (reference sequence). The CDR3 sequence is 17 residues long. This CDR3 is CASSYSDRGIGNQPQHF.

This rearrangement joins TRBV25-1 to TRBJ2-3; TCRdb outputs TRBD1, but without DNA this stays unchecked. This CDR3 spans 15 amino acids. CDR1 is MGHDK and CDR2 is SYGVNS in the germline V gene. The CDR3 here is CASSSGIGHTDTQYF.

This rearrangement joins TRBV6-2 or TRBV6-3 to TRBJ2-3. The germline gives CDR1 MNHEY, CDR2 SVGEGT. The CDR3 length is 11 residues. CDR3 sequence reads: CASSYSAEKYF.

The chain combines TRBV20-1 with TRBJ1-6; TCRdb indicates TRBD1, and absent DNA this call remains unverified. The CDR3 loop spans 13 amino acids. CDR1 and CDR2 (germline): DFQATT, SNEGSKA (reference sequence). This chain's CDR3 is CSAWDRGVAPLHF.

The CDR3 protein is CATSDLGSNEQFF. The rearrangement uses TRBV24-1 and TRBJ2-1. The germline gives CDR1 KGHDR, CDR2 SFDVKD. CDR3 length: 13 residues.

The J gene is TRBJ2-2, the V gene TRBV5-1; TCRdb calls TRBD1, which cannot be checked without DNA. The CDR3 spans 15 residues. The germline CDR1 and CDR2 sequences are SGHRS and YFSETQ. CDR3 protein: CASSRTGENTGELFF. Variable domain in full (rest from reference TRBV5-1 and TRBJ2-2): KAGVTQTPRYLIKTRGQQVTLSCSPISGHRSVSWYQQTPGQGLQFLFEYFSETQRNKGNFPGRFSGRQFSNSRSEMNVSTLELGDSALYLCASSRTGENTGELFFGEGSRLTVL.

The V call is TRBV6-2 or TRBV6-3, the J call TRBJ2-1; absent DNA, TCRdb's TRBD2 call cannot be checked. CDR3 length: 16 residues. Per the germline V gene, CDR1 is MNHEY and CDR2 is SVGEGT. CDR3 residues: CASSLAGGASYNEQFF.

V is TRBV7-2 and J is TRBJ2-2; the TCRdb call, TRBD1, lacks DNA for checking. CDR1 and CDR2 from the germline V gene are SGHTA and FQGNSA. The length of the CDR3 is 15 residues. The CDR3 region is CASSPDRGGGGELFF. Filled out from reference TRBV7-2 and TRBJ2-2, the complete variable domain reads GAGVSQSPSNKVTEKGKDVELRCDPISGHTALYWYRQSLGQGLEFLIYFQGNSAPDKSGLPSDRFSAERTGGSVSTLTIQRTQQEDSAVYLCASSPDRGGGGELFFGEGSRLTVL.

This sequence joins TRBV29-1 and TRBJ1-2; absent DNA, TCRdb's TRBD1 call cannot be checked. The CDR3 spans 14 residues. Germline-derived CDR1 and CDR2 are SQVTM and ANQGSEA. The CDR3 is CSVAPGQGLYGYTF.

V usage is TRBV7-9 and J usage is TRBJ2-7; TCRdb's D gene call, TRBD1, goes unchecked for lack of DNA. This CDR3 region has 15 residues. Germline CDR1 and CDR2: SEHNR and FQNEAQ (reference sequence). CDR3 region: CASSPGQGGTYEQYF.

V gene TRBV14 combines with J gene TRBJ2-7; there is no DNA to check the TCRdb D call of TRBD1. The CDR3 length is 14 residues. Germline V gene lookup returns CDR1 SGHDN and CDR2 FVKESK. The CDR3 loop reads CASSLGQVYYEQYF.

The chain joins TRBV20-1 to TRBJ2-4; absent DNA, TCRdb's TRBD2 call cannot be checked. Germline V gives CDR1 DFQATT, CDR2 SNEGSKA (reference sequence). The length of the CDR3 is 13 residues. Here the CDR3 reads CSASGGASNIQYF.